This T cell receptor beta chain was recovered during a study of OX40 agonist ivuxolimab in advanced cancers. Profiling relied on immunoSEQ multiplex PCR, and the TCRdb table lists in-frame clones only, not all of them. The data contain 15,000 to 25,000 clones, 83% of them singletons. Per germline, CDR1 SNHLY and CDR2 FYNNEI. Trimming cost V 8 bases and J 8 bases, with 16 bases left between them. This CDR3 region has 13 residues. The sequence came from an adult with an advanced solid tumor such as melanoma, head and neck, liver or kidney cancer. The material sequenced was CD4+ or CD8+ T cells sorted from blood, taken in a trial of the OX40 agonist ivuxolimab. J is TRBJ1-3 and V is TRBV2; possibly TRBD1 for D (5 bases). CDR3 residues: CASLRQSADTIYF. The DNA of the CDR3 is TGTGCCAGCCTGAGACAGTCGGCAGACACCATATATTTT.